Presented here are 21 T cell receptor beta chains from one specimen sequenced in a study of CD8 T cells in ankylosing spondylitis. TCRdb ran MiXCR on the 5' RACE reads and lists one entry per CDR3 protein. The sample yields 50,000 to 70,000 distinct CDR3 sequences, 6.2% seen once. The sequenced sample consisted of synovial fluid, either unsorted or a sorted T cell fraction (not recorded which). Receptor source: a male donor with ankylosing spondylitis.

A few counts support this clonotype. This chain joins TRBV15 and TRBJ1-5, with a possible D match to TRBD1 (5 bases). Germline V gene sequence: CDR1 LNHNV, CDR2 YYDKDF (reference sequence). This CDR3 has 13 residues. Trimming pared 5 bases from V and 7 bases from J, leaving 12 bases between. The CDR3 sequence: CATSARENQPQHF. The CDR3 nucleotides are TGTGCCACCAGCGCCAGGGAGAACCAGCCCCAGCATTTT.

This clonotype ranks as large. The chain carries TRBV10-3 and TRBJ2-1; D is unclear. The germline CDR1 and CDR2 sequences are ENHRY and SYGVKD. This CDR3 contains 12 residues. Trimming pared 3 bases from V and 7 bases from J, leaving 7 bases between. CDR3 sequence: CAISEIVNEQFF. The CDR3 nucleotides read TGTGCCATCAGTGAAATTGTAAATGAGCAGTTCTTC.

This clonotype was counted between two and nine times. It may be a read error: a sequence one base away is much more abundant. CDR3 coding DNA: TGTGCCAGCAGCTTACAGGGGTTCGATGGCTACACCTTC. This sequence encodes CASSLQGFDGYTF. V and J are TRBV2 and TRBJ1-2, with 7 bases lining up with TRBD1. The CDR3 has 13 residues. Germline loops: CDR1 SNHLY, CDR2 FYNNEI. V shed 6 bases and J 6 bases; nucleotides not matched to a gene: 7.

This clonotype is deemed medium-sized. J is TRBJ2-1 and V is TRBV20-1; 7 nucleotides align to TRBD1. Germline V gene data show CDR1 as DFQATT and CDR2 as SNEGSKA (reference sequence). After removal of 2 bases from V and 0 bases from J, the junction contained 7 bases not matched to a gene. CDR3 size: 16 residues. DNA of the CDR3: TGCAGTGCTAGAAACAGGGGACCCAGCTCCTACAATGAGCAGTTCTTC. This sequence encodes CSARNRGPSSYNEQFF.

This chain joins TRBV6-1 and TRBJ2-5; 9 positions agree with TRBD1. The CDR3 contains 16 residues. The V gene end was trimmed by 6 bases and the J gene end by 2 bases; junction bases not matched to a gene: 10. CDR1 and CDR2 (germline): MNHNS, SASEGT. Here the CDR3 DNA reads TGTGCCAGCAGGGCCGGGACAGGGTGGGGACAAGAGACCCAGTACTTC. Encoded protein: CASRAGTGWGQETQYF.

This clonotype was recorded many times. The chain joins TRBV5-1 to TRBJ2-1, with D uncertain. Trimming took 0 bases from V and 0 from J, leaving 22 bases between them. Germline values: CDR1 SGHRS, CDR2 YFSETQ. The CDR3 sequence is 20 residues long. The CDR3 loop reads CASSLAPRSRVPGSYNEQFF. CDR3 nucleotides: TGCGCCAGCAGCTTGGCCCCCCGTAGTAGGGTCCCGGGCTCCTACAATGAGCAGTTCTTC.

The rearrangement uses TRBV5-8 and TRBJ1-6; D unclear. The germline CDR1 and CDR2 sequences are SGHTS and YDEGEE. CDR3 length equals 12 residues. V lost 1 base, J lost 10 bases, and 6 bases lay in between. Here the CDR3 DNA reads TGTGCCAGCAGCTTGTTATCATCACCCCTCCACTTT. Encoded protein: CASSLLSSPLHF.

This clonotype was counted at least ten times. The chain links TRBV4-3 to TRBJ2-3; D gene ambiguous. V was clipped by 1 base and J by 2 bases, with 7 bases between them. CDR3 size: 14 residues. The germline gives CDR1 LGHNA, CDR2 YSLEER. The CDR3 bases are TGCGCCAGCAGCCAAGCCGTCCTCACAGATACGCAGTATTTT. Protein product: CASSQAVLTDTQYF.

The rearrangement links TRBV4-1 to TRBJ2-2; 10 bases agree with TRBD1. Germline CDR1 and CDR2: MGHRA and YSYEKL. V lost 5 bases to trimming and J lost 7 bases; unmatched junction nucleotides: 4. The CDR3 spans 14 residues. CDR3 sequence: CASSRGQGSGELFF. The DNA of the CDR3 is TGCGCCAGCAGCAGGGGACAGGGGAGCGGGGAGCTGTTTTTT.

This clonotype was observed many times. The chain joins TRBV28 to TRBJ1-2; TRBD1 is a possible D gene (6 bases). The V gene's germline CDR1 is MDHEN and CDR2 SYDVKM. The CDR3 length is 15 residues. Trimming shortened V by 3 bases and J by 4 bases, and 15 bases separated the two germline ends. Here the CDR3 reads CASSFFSGGGYGYTF. In nucleotides, the CDR3 is TGTGCCAGCAGTTTCTTTTCTGGGGGCGGCTATGGCTACACCTTC.

The chain recombines TRBV18 with TRBJ1-5; unclear D gene. This CDR3 contains 14 residues. In germline, CDR1 is KGHSH, CDR2 LQKENI. V gave up 3 bases and J gave up 4 bases, with 10 bases separating them. The CDR3 DNA follows: TGTGCCAGCTCACCGTCGGGCCGGAATCAGCCCCAGCATTTT. It codes for CASSPSGRNQPQHF.

This clonotype was recorded many times. In nucleotides, the CDR3 is TGCAGTGCTAGAGATAGCCAGTTAAATAATTCACCCCTCCACTTT. It translates to CSARDSQLNNSPLHF. The chain combines TRBV20-1 with TRBJ1-6; D is unclear. The CDR3 loop spans 15 amino acids. Germline assignment: CDR1 DFQATT and CDR2 SNEGSKA (reference sequence). V was clipped by 0 bases and J by 5 bases, with 11 bases between them.

Many counts were recorded for this clonotype. V and J are TRBV5-1 and TRBJ2-5; TRBD2 agrees at 8 bases. The ends lost 4 bases at V and 1 base at J; junction bases unmatched: 12. This CDR3 is built from 17 residues. Germline-derived CDR1 and CDR2 are SGHRS and YFSETQ. CDR3: CASSPGTLLAAQETQYF. Written as DNA, the CDR3 is TGCGCCAGCAGCCCGGGCACCCTACTAGCGGCCCAAGAGACCCAGTACTTC.

This clonotype was seen a handful of times. The J gene is TRBJ1-1, the V gene TRBV5-1; TRBD1 might be the D (5 bases). The ends were cut back, 6 bases at V and 1 base at J, with 16 bases in the middle. The CDR3 sequence is 15 residues long. Per germline, CDR1 SGHRS and CDR2 YFSETQ. CDR3 DNA: TGCGCCAGCACCACCCAGGGATACGGGAACACTGAAGCTTTCTTT. It encodes CASTTQGYGNTEAFF.

At least ten counts were recorded for this clonotype. The chain joins TRBV12-3 or TRBV12-4 to TRBJ2-1; 9 positions agree with TRBD2. The CDR3 sequence is 14 residues long. J lost 6 bases, V lost 1 base, and 1 base had no gene match. This CDR3 reads CASSLELAGNEQFF. The CDR3 region has the DNA TGTGCCAGCAGTTTAGAACTAGCGGGCAATGAGCAGTTCTTC.

This clonotype was counted many times. The CDR3 DNA follows: TGTGCCAGCAGCCTCCAGGGGACTGCGGAAACTGAAGCTTTCTTT. Its translation is CASSLQGTAETEAFF. The chain uses TRBV7-9 and TRBJ1-1; tentatively, D is TRBD1 (6 bases). Trimming pared 5 bases from V and 5 bases from J, leaving 18 bases between. CDR1 is SEHNR, CDR2 FQNEAQ, per germline (reference sequence). The CDR3 loop spans 15 amino acids.

This clonotype was seen at least ten times. The chain combines TRBV20-1 with TRBJ1-5; weak D call: TRBD1 (5 bases). From germline, CDR1 is DFQATT and CDR2 SNEGSKA (reference sequence). V was shortened by 6 bases and J by 10 bases, with 16 bases between the two germline ends. The CDR3 contains 12 residues. The CDR3 is CSAKSGTRPQHF. As DNA, the CDR3 is TGCAGTGCAAAGTCAGGGACTCGACCCCAGCATTTT.

This clonotype was counted many times. The chain uses TRBV9 and TRBJ1-4, with a tentative D call TRBD1 (5 bases). The CDR3 extends over 17 amino acids. Trimming stripped 0 bases from V and 4 bases from J, with 16 bases between. CDR1 and CDR2 from the germline V gene are SGDLS and YYNGEE. CDR3 region: CASSVDSGRTSNEKLFF. In nucleotides, the CDR3 is TGTGCCAGCAGCGTAGACTCGGGACGGACGAGTAATGAAAAACTGTTTTTT.

CDR3 DNA: TGTGCCAGCAGCCGGGACTTGGTTCTGGACGAGCAGTACTTC. Its translation: CASSRDLVLDEQYF. The rearrangement uses TRBV2 and TRBJ2-7; D may be TRBD2 (6 bases). V was trimmed by 6 bases and J by 5 bases, leaving 17 bases between them. Germline CDR1 is SNHLY and CDR2 is FYNNEI. The CDR3 runs to 14 residues.

The chain couples TRBV5-1 to TRBJ2-5, with TRBD1 matching over 7 bases. In germline, CDR1 is SGHRS, CDR2 YFSETQ. The CDR3 extends over 15 amino acids. V lost 4 bases to trimming and J lost 1 base; unmatched junction nucleotides: 7. The CDR3 reads CASSLRGGPQETQYF. The CDR3 bases are TGCGCCAGCAGCCTCCGAGGGGGCCCCCAAGAGACCCAGTACTTC.

This clonotype was observed at least ten times. The chain combines TRBV15 with TRBJ1-6, with D hard to call. Germline V gives CDR1 LNHNV, CDR2 YYDKDF (reference sequence). CDR3 length: 14 amino acids. V was cut by 1 base and J by 10 bases, with 11 bases left in between. The CDR3 spells CATSRALVGSPLHF. The CDR3 nucleotides read TGTGCCACCAGCAGAGCTCTGGTTGGATCACCCCTCCACTTT.